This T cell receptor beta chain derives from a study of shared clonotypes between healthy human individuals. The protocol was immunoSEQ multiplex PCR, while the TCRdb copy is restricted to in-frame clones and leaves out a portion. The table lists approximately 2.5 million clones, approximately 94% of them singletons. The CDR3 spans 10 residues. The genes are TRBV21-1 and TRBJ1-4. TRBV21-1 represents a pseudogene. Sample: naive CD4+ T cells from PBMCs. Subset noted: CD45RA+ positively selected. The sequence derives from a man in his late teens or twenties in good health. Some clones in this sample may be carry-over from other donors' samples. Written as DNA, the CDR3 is TGTGCCAGCAGCAAAGGAAAACTGTTTTTT. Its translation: CASSKGKLFF.